These 12 T cell receptor beta chains originate from one sample sequenced in a study of CD8+ T cells in alopecia areata. Treatment meaning: oral pan-JAK inhibitor, 5-10 mg twice daily. RNA, once extracted, was reverse transcribed into cDNA for use as the sequencing template. Using immunoSEQ multiplex PCR, the repertoire was profiled, and TCRdb retains in-frame clones only, with some absent. Of more than 150,000 clones in the sample, 45% to 65% were seen once. The sample in question was CD4+ T cells sorted from blood, obtained at week 4, from a patient treated with tofacitinib. The receptors were sampled from a human donor with alopecia areata.

As regards this clone: The same CDR3 also results from other DNA sequences found in this sample. The rearrangement joins TRBV30 to TRBJ2-5; D not resolved. V was shortened by 0 bases and J by 5 bases, with 7 bases between the two germline ends. Germline-derived CDR1 and CDR2 are GTSNPN and SVGIG (reference sequence). CDR3 length equals 12 residues. The CDR3 here is CAWSVSGETQYF. As DNA, the CDR3 is TGTGCCTGGAGTGTAAGTGGGGAGACCCAGTACTTC. The entire variable domain, with the rest obtained from reference TRBV30 and TRBJ2-5, is as follows: SQTIHQWPATLVQPVGSPLSLECTVEGTSNPNLYWYRQAAGRGLQLLFYSVGIGQISSEVPQNLSASRPQDRQFILSSKKLLLSDSGFYLCAWSVSGETQYFGPGTRLLVL.

The chain links TRBV7-9 to TRBJ1-6; 10 bases match TRBD1. The V gene end was trimmed by 5 bases and the J gene end by 8 bases; junction bases not matched to a gene: 3. Germline CDR1 and CDR2: SEHNR and FQNEAQ (reference sequence). The length of the CDR3 is 14 residues. CDR3 coding DNA: TGTGCCAGCAGCCCGGGACAGGGGCATTCACCCCTCCACTTT. It is translated as CASSPGQGHSPLHF.

This chain links TRBV29-1 with TRBJ2-5; TRBD2 might be the D (5 bases). The CDR3 is 10 amino acids. Trimming removed 3 bases from V and 10 bases from J, with 9 bases in between. Germline CDR1 is SQVTM and CDR2 is ANQGSEA. This CDR3 is CSVEKRRQYF. CDR3 bases: TGCAGCGTTGAGAAGCGGCGCCAGTACTTC.

The rearrangement joins TRBV27 to TRBJ1-5, with TRBD1 matching 10 bases. J was trimmed by 0 bases and V by 6 bases; bases with no gene match: 8. The CDR3 covers 17 residues. Germline V lookup: CDR1 MNHEY, CDR2 SMNVEV (reference sequence). The CDR3 loop is CASRGQGTFNSNQPQHF. DNA of the CDR3: TGTGCCAGCAGGGGACAGGGGACCTTCAATAGCAATCAGCCCCAGCATTTT.

This clone was seen a few times. This chain joins TRBV6-6 and TRBJ1-4, with D uncertain. The germline V gene encodes CDR1 MNHNY and CDR2 SVGAGI (reference sequence). This CDR3 contains 13 residues. The V and J ends lost 0 bases and 7 bases respectively, with 6 bases between them. Here the CDR3 DNA reads TGTGCCAGCAGTTACTCGATCTTTGAAAAACTGTTTTTT. Translating gives CASSYSIFEKLFF.

This chain uses TRBV18 with TRBJ2-1; a weak D match, TRBD2 (6 bases). V lost 3 bases to trimming and J lost 5 bases, with 14 bases between them. CDR3 length: 15 amino acids. Germline-derived CDR1 and CDR2 are KGHSH and LQKENI. CDR3 protein: CASSPVAPSDNEQFF. The CDR3 nucleotides are TGTGCCAGCTCACCCGTCGCTCCTAGCGACAATGAGCAGTTCTTC.

The V call is TRBV30, the J call TRBJ1-6; D ambiguous. The CDR3 totals 14 residues. Germline V gene data show CDR1 as GTSNPN and CDR2 as SVGIG (reference sequence). V was pared by 2 bases and J by 6 bases, with 11 bases between. CDR3 amino acids: CAWSSGGLNSPLHF. The CDR3, as DNA: TGTGCCTGGAGTTCTGGTGGGCTTAATTCACCCCTCCACTTT.

This clone showed up just once. The chain joins TRBV5-1 to TRBJ1-5, with D uncertain. Germline V lookup: CDR1 SGHRS, CDR2 YFSETQ. V lost 4 bases, J lost 3 bases, and 8 bases lay in between. The CDR3 covers 13 residues. CDR3 sequence reads: CASSPDLNQPQHF. CDR3 sequence (DNA): TGCGCCAGCAGCCCGGACCTCAATCAGCCCCAGCATTTT.

As regards this clone: This sequence may be a read error, since a much larger clone differs from it by one base. This chain uses TRBV11-1 with TRBJ1-1; 9 nucleotides match TRBD1. V shed 9 bases, J shed 0 bases, and the junction held 2 bases outside the gene matches. The CDR3 has 13 amino acids. Germline CDR1 reads SGHAT; CDR2 reads FQDESV (reference sequence). In DNA, the CDR3 is TGTGCCAGTAGGGACAGGGTGAACACTGAAGCTTTCTTT. It encodes CASRDRVNTEAFF. The whole variable domain, remainder taken from reference TRBV11-1 and TRBJ1-1, is EAEVAQSPRYKITEKSQAVAFWCDPISGHATLYWYRQILGQGPELLVQFQDESVVDDSQLPKDRFSAERLKGVDSTLKIQPAELGDSAMYLCASRDRVNTEAFFGQGTRLTVV.

The chain uses TRBV29-1 and TRBJ2-5, with D perhaps TRBD2 (5 bases). V lost 8 bases and J 4 bases, leaving 17 bases between the germline ends. The germline V gene has CDR1 SQVTM and CDR2 ANQGSEA. The CDR3 extends over 13 amino acids. CDR3 nucleotide sequence: TGCAGCATCCAGAGGGATTCCGGAGAGACCCAGTACTTC. As protein: CSIQRDSGETQYF.

This chain connects TRBV5-1 to TRBJ1-1, with no clear D. Trimming stripped 4 bases from V and 0 bases from J, with 16 bases between. The V gene's germline CDR1 is SGHRS and CDR2 YFSETQ. The CDR3 covers 16 residues. The CDR3 here is CASSPLEVLMNTEAFF. The CDR3 DNA is TGCGCCAGCAGCCCCCTGGAGGTACTCATGAACACTGAAGCTTTCTTT.

The J gene is TRBJ2-5, the V gene TRBV28; 7 nucleotides agree with TRBD1. This CDR3 has 15 amino acids. V was pared by 4 bases and J by 5 bases, with 10 bases of the junction left unmatched. Per germline, CDR1 MDHEN and CDR2 SYDVKM. CDR3 residues: CASSSDRTGPETQYF. CDR3 DNA sequence: TGTGCCAGCAGTTCCGATCGGACAGGCCCCGAGACCCAGTACTTC.